A single sample gave rise to the 26 T cell receptor beta chains below, sequenced in a study of T cells in Graves' hyperthyroidism and ophthalmopathy. Authors of the study amplified TCR beta CDR3 regions from RNA transcripts. TCR CDR3 underwent first-round RT-PCR with the HTBI primer set. TCRdb re-derived calls from the multiplex PCR reads in MiXCR, one entry per CDR3 protein. Here the sample spans fewer than 650,000 distinct CDR3 sequences, 40% to 55% being singletons. The sample taken for sequencing was peripheral blood or thyroid tissue (not recorded which). All receptors come from an adult woman with Graves' disease, either hyperthyroidism or ophthalmopathy (not recorded which).

V and J are TRBV7-2 and TRBJ2-7, with 8 bases lining up with TRBD1. The CDR3 extends over 16 amino acids. Germline V gene lookup returns CDR1 SGHTA and CDR2 FQGNSA. V gave up 4 bases and J gave up 3 bases; unmatched junction bases: 11. The CDR3 nucleotides read TGTGCCAGCAGCTCTACACAGGGGGTGCGTTTCTACGAGCAGTACTTC. Residues: CASSSTQGVRFYEQYF.

The J gene is TRBJ1-5, the V gene TRBV6-1; maybe TRBD1 (5 bases). V was shortened by 5 bases and J by 3 bases, with 14 bases between the two germline ends. Germline lookup yields CDR1 MNHNS and CDR2 SASEGT. CDR3 size: 15 residues. DNA for the CDR3: TGTGCCAGCAGTAAGTACACCGGGGCCAATCAGCCCCAGCATTTT. Residues: CASSKYTGANQPQHF.

Only a few counts were recorded for this clonotype. The J gene is TRBJ2-7, the V gene TRBV20-1; D is uncertain. Germline CDR1 and CDR2: DFQATT and SNEGSKA (reference sequence). The CDR3 loop spans 13 amino acids. Trimming shortened V by 3 bases and J by 0 bases, and 9 bases separated the two germline ends. This chain's CDR3 is CSASSLSSYEQYF. CDR3 in DNA: TGCAGTGCTAGCTCTCTTAGCTCCTACGAGCAGTACTTC.

The chain couples TRBV7-9 to TRBJ2-7; D call uncertain. The CDR3 extends over 14 amino acids. Germline V gene lookup returns CDR1 SEHNR and CDR2 FQNEAQ (reference sequence). The V end lost 5 bases, the J end lost 0 bases, and 11 bases lay between the germline ends. CDR3 sequence: CASSATGSSYEQYF. DNA of the CDR3: TGTGCCAGCAGCGCGACCGGCAGCTCCTACGAGCAGTACTTC.

This clonotype was recorded a few times. The chain joins TRBV20-1 to TRBJ1-5; a weak D match, TRBD1 (6 bases). This CDR3 contains 14 residues. V was clipped by 2 bases and J by 5 bases, with 13 bases between them. The germline V gene encodes CDR1 DFQATT and CDR2 SNEGSKA (reference sequence). The CDR3 sequence is CSARLDRYDQPQHF. CDR3 in DNA: TGCAGTGCTAGATTAGACAGGTATGATCAGCCCCAGCATTTT.

The chain couples TRBV10-3 to TRBJ2-2, with a possible D match to TRBD1 (5 bases). This CDR3 is 16 amino acids long. Germline V gene data show CDR1 as ENHRY and CDR2 as SYGVKD. V lost 0 bases and J 2 bases, leaving 10 bases between the germline ends. The CDR3 coding sequence is TGTGCCATCAGTGAGTCGGGGCGAGGAAACACCGGGGAGCTGTTTTTT. Protein product: CAISESGRGNTGELFF.

This clonotype was observed once. This chain uses TRBV29-1 with TRBJ2-6; 8 nucleotides align to TRBD1. This CDR3 is built from 16 residues. Germline lookup yields CDR1 SQVTM and CDR2 ANQGSEA. CDR3 protein: CRDVGQVGSGANVLTF. CDR3 coding DNA: TGCAGAGATGTGGGACAGGTCGGCTCTGGGGCCAACGTCCTGACTTTC.

This clonotype was counted a few times. This rearrangement joins TRBV11-2 to TRBJ2-7; 7 bases are shared with TRBD2. Germline CDR1 is SGHAT and CDR2 is FQNNGV. Trimming at V came to 0 bases and at J to 7 bases, leaving 18 bases not matched to a gene. CDR3 length: 18 amino acids. CDR3 amino acids: CASSLDSGLWSGAGEQYF. For the CDR3, the DNA is TGTGCCAGCAGCTTAGATTCTGGGTTATGGTCCGGAGCGGGGGAGCAGTACTTC.

This rearrangement joins TRBV20-1 to TRBJ2-7; a weak D match, TRBD2 (6 bases). The CDR3 has 13 residues. Germline V gene data show CDR1 as DFQATT and CDR2 as SNEGSKA (reference sequence). V shed 5 bases and J shed 3 bases, with 14 bases lying between them. The CDR3 coding sequence is TGCAGTGCTCCCGTTGGGGGAGGCTACGAGCAGTACTTC. Translating it yields CSAPVGGGYEQYF.

About this clonotype: Germline and junction disagree at one end, which may indicate a read error. This chain joins TRBV10-3 and TRBJ2-5; 9 bases line up with TRBD2. The CDR3 is 15 residues long. The germline CDR1 and CDR2 sequences are ENHRY and SYGVKD. The CDR3 loop is CASSEGTSTPETQYF. The CDR3 DNA reads as TGTGCCAGCAGTGAGGGGACTAGCACCCCGGAGACCCAGTACTTC.

CDR3 region: CASSRPGLGLGPLHF. In DNA form, the CDR3 reads TGTGCCAGCAGTAGACCGGGACTCGGCTTAGGGCCCCTCCACTTT. The chain recombines TRBV25-1 with TRBJ1-6; a possible D gene is TRBD1 (5 bases). The ends were cut back, 5 bases at V and 13 bases at J, with 21 bases in the middle. CDR3 length: 15 amino acids. Germline lookup yields CDR1 MGHDK and CDR2 SYGVNS.

This clonotype was observed many times. The V gene is TRBV7-9, the J gene TRBJ1-1; weak D call: TRBD1 (5 bases). The CDR3 consists of 15 residues. V was trimmed by 1 base and J by 1 base, leaving 10 bases between them. Per the germline V gene, CDR1 is SEHNR and CDR2 is FQNEAQ (reference sequence). CDR3 sequence: CASSLGSQGNTEAFF. DNA of the CDR3: TGTGCCAGCAGCTTAGGAAGTCAGGGGAACACTGAAGCTTTCTTT.

V is TRBV5-1 and J is TRBJ2-5; the D call may be TRBD1 or TRBD2 (5 bases each). The tail of the sequence fits TRBJ2-7 better, so the J call may be wrong. The CDR3 spans 12 residues. In germline, CDR1 is SGHRS, CDR2 YFSETQ. The CDR3 region has the DNA TGCGCCAGCAGCCGAGGGACGGGCGAGCAGTACTTC. Protein sequence: CASSRGTGEQYF.

The chain couples TRBV13 to TRBJ2-7, with TRBD2 matching over 10 bases. There are 14 residues in the CDR3. Germline lookup yields CDR1 PRHDT and CDR2 FYEKMQ (reference sequence). J was trimmed by 9 bases and V by 6 bases; bases with no gene match: 11. CDR3 in DNA: TGTGCCAGCAGTTTTTCGCTAGCGGGAGCTGGGCAGTACTTC. The encoded protein is CASSFSLAGAGQYF. Together with reference TRBV13 and TRBJ2-7, the CDR3 gives the full variable domain: AAGVIQSPRHLIKEKRETATLKCYPIPRHDTVYWYQQGPGQDPQFLISFYEKMQSDKGSIPDRFSAQQFSDYHSELNMSSLELGDSALYFCASSFSLAGAGQYFGPGTRLTVT.

This sequence joins TRBV19 and TRBJ2-5; D uncertain. Germline CDR1 is LNHDA and CDR2 is SQIVND (reference sequence). V was trimmed by 5 bases and J by 1 base, leaving 14 bases between them. The CDR3 is 15 residues long. The CDR3 region has the DNA TGTGCCAGTAGTCCCTGGGTCACCCTCCAAGAGACCCAGTACTTC. Its protein is CASSPWVTLQETQYF.

V and J are TRBV20-1 and TRBJ1-2, with unresolved D. V lost 4 bases, J lost 8 bases, and 17 bases lay in between. In germline, CDR1 is DFQATT, CDR2 SNEGSKA (reference sequence). The CDR3 covers 13 residues. The CDR3 protein is CSATPLNREGYTF. The CDR3 nucleotides are TGCAGTGCTACCCCGTTGAACCGGGAGGGCTACACCTTC.

This clonotype showed up many times. The V gene is TRBV6-1, the J gene TRBJ2-5; 8 nucleotides line up with TRBD2. Losses at the gene ends were 5 bases for V and 5 bases for J; bases not matched to a gene: 10. The CDR3 consists of 15 residues. Germline values: CDR1 MNHNS, CDR2 SASEGT. CDR3 amino acids: CASSRTSTLGETQYF. In DNA form, the CDR3 reads TGTGCCAGCAGTCGGACTAGCACCCTGGGGGAGACCCAGTACTTC.

The rearrangement joins TRBV10-3 to TRBJ2-7, with D tentatively TRBD2 (5 bases). CDR3 length: 12 residues. Looked up from germline, CDR1 is ENHRY and CDR2 is SYGVKD. The V end lost 0 bases, the J end lost 7 bases, and 7 bases lay between the germline ends. For the CDR3, the DNA is TGTGCCATCAGTGAGTCGGGAGTTGAGCAGTACTTC. Translating gives CAISESGVEQYF.

Regarding this clonotype: This sequence may be a read error, since a much larger clone differs from it by one base. The chain combines TRBV11-1 with TRBJ2-5; a possible D gene is TRBD1 (5 bases). This CDR3 has 16 residues. Germline CDR1 SGHAT, CDR2 FQDESV (reference sequence). CDR3 residues: CASSPKGSWGQETQHF. In nucleotides, the CDR3 is TGTGCCAGCAGCCCAAAGGGCTCATGGGGCCAAGAGACCCAGCACTTC.

This clonotype appeared many times. The V and J genes are TRBV7-8 and TRBJ1-3; unclear D gene. Germline CDR1 reads SGHVS; CDR2 reads FQNEAQ. CDR3 length: 16 amino acids. V was clipped by 0 bases and J by 3 bases, with 12 bases between them. CDR3 amino acids: CASSLAAAVYGNTIYF. DNA of the CDR3: TGTGCCAGCAGCTTAGCTGCAGCCGTTTATGGAAACACCATATATTTT.

V usage is TRBV6-5 and J usage is TRBJ2-1; no clear D gene. Trimming left V 6 bases short and J 10 bases short, with 13 bases between. The CDR3 consists of 12 residues. CDR1 is MNHEY, CDR2 SVGAGI, per germline. The CDR3 loop is CASRTVGGEQFF. As DNA, the CDR3 is TGTGCCAGCAGGACTGTCGGTGGAGAGCAGTTCTTC.

The chain employs TRBV5-1 and TRBJ1-1, with 9 bases aligning to TRBD1. The CDR3 runs to 12 residues. The germline V gene has CDR1 SGHRS and CDR2 YFSETQ. The V segment lost 2 bases and the J segment 11 bases; nucleotides outside the gene matches: 4. CDR3 residues: CASSFGTGWAFF. The CDR3 nucleotides read TGCGCCAGCAGCTTTGGGACAGGGTGGGCTTTCTTT. The full variable domain, in which reference TRBV5-1 and TRBJ1-1 provide the parts outside the CDR3, is KAGVTQTPRYLIKTRGQQVTLSCSPISGHRSVSWYQQTPGQGLQFLFEYFSETQRNKGNFPGRFSGRQFSNSRSEMNVSTLELGDSALYLCASSFGTGWAFFGQGTRLTVV.

In its sample, this clonotype was seen a few times. The chain uses TRBV15 and TRBJ2-7; 12 nucleotides line up with TRBD2. Germline V gene data show CDR1 as LNHNV and CDR2 as YYDKDF (reference sequence). Losses at the gene ends were 9 bases for V and 7 bases for J; bases not matched to a gene: 7. This CDR3 has 13 amino acids. CDR3 in DNA: TGTGCCACAAGGACTAGCGGGACAGAGGAGCAGTACTTC. Protein product: CATRTSGTEEQYF.

The CDR3: CASQAWGQGEFGYNSPLHF. Here the CDR3 DNA reads TGTGCCAGCCAAGCCTGGGGGCAGGGAGAGTTTGGCTATAATTCACCCCTCCACTTT. This chain connects TRBV25-1 to TRBJ1-6; the D gene is possibly TRBD1 (6 bases). V was trimmed by 8 bases and J by 3 bases, leaving 26 bases between them. This CDR3 has 19 residues. The germline V gene encodes CDR1 MGHDK and CDR2 SYGVNS.

Of note for this clonotype: Just one base apart from a much larger clone, this may be a read error. J is TRBJ2-7 and V is TRBV11-1; 12 bases fit TRBD1. There are 17 residues in the CDR3. Germline V gene data show CDR1 as SGHAT and CDR2 as FQDESV (reference sequence). V was clipped by 4 bases and J by 2 bases; unmatched bases: 9. CDR3 sequence reads: CASSSFSGTGGAYEQYF. The DNA for the CDR3 is TGTGCCAGCAGCTCATTCTCCGGGACAGGGGGCGCCTACGAGCAGTACTTC.

This sequence joins TRBV7-6 and TRBJ2-5, with a possible D match to TRBD1 (6 bases). The CDR3 covers 14 residues. The germline V gene has CDR1 SGHVS and CDR2 FNYEAQ. The V end was cut by 5 bases, the J end by 3 bases, with 13 bases between. Here the CDR3 DNA reads TGTGCCAGCAGCGCAGGGGCTGTGGAAGAGACCCAGTACTTC. Amino acids: CASSAGAVEETQYF.